A single T cell receptor beta chain is shown here with its context. This CDR3 has 13 amino acids. Trimming left V 1 base short and J 0 bases short, with 6 bases between. Germline-derived CDR1 and CDR2 are GTSNPN and SVGIG (reference sequence). These data are taken from a study of blood T cell repertoires in COVID-19. At the level of the study: The analysed material was cDNA or gDNA that came from T cells, B-cell-depleted T cells, or PBMCs.

Authors' data handling: Nucleated cell counts were estimated from reference gene primer amplification. Only in-frame clones appear in the TCRdb table, and some are missing; sequencing was by immunoSEQ multiplex PCR. V and J calls and clone size are given by that table; D and trimming were obtained from the DNA. The table records about 330,000 clones, 75% to 90% of them present only once. The participants were between about 18 and 90 years old and came from 20 to 30 US areas. Cohorts were based on clinical histories the participants reported. Sequenced sample: PBMCs or T cells enriched from blood (not recorded which). The sequence came from a young man who had recovered from COVID-19. The J gene is TRBJ1-2, the V gene TRBV30; D unresolved. CDR3 loop: CAWSGLSNYGYTF. The CDR3 nucleotides are TGTGCCTGGAGTGGGCTCTCTAACTATGGCTACACCTTC.